What follows are 26 T cell receptor beta chains derived from one specimen sequenced in a study of neurological immune-mediated disorders. TCRdb re-analysed the 5' RACE reads in MiXCR, keeping a single row per CDR3 protein. The sample holds more than 75,000 distinct CDR3 sequences, 10% seen once. Sample: PBMCs. These receptors all stem from a man aged 35-49 years in good health.

At least ten counts were recorded for this clonotype. The genes are TRBV10-3 and TRBJ2-7; the match to TRBD2 covers 7 bases. The junction had 8 bases not matched to a gene; V was cut back by 4 bases and J by 5 bases. Germline assignment: CDR1 ENHRY and CDR2 SYGVKD. This CDR3 has 14 amino acids. CDR3 nucleotide sequence: TGTGCCATCAGTGGGAGCGGGACTAACCACGAGCAGTACTTC. Amino acids: CAISGSGTNHEQYF.

This clonotype has ten or more counts. The V and J genes are TRBV12-3 or TRBV12-4 and TRBJ2-2, with D tentatively TRBD2 (6 bases). The CDR3 length is 14 residues. The V end was cut by 3 bases, the J end by 6 bases, with 11 bases between. DNA of the CDR3: TGTGCCAGCAGTTTCGGGAGCGCGGCCGGGGAGCTGTTTTTT. Its protein product is CASSFGSAAGELFF.

In its sample, this clonotype was seen many times. The CDR3: CASSCLRQGPSYGYTF. In DNA form, the CDR3 reads TGTGCCAGCAGTTGTTTACGACAGGGGCCTAGCTATGGCTACACCTTC. The V and J genes are TRBV6-9 and TRBJ1-2, with 8 bases that match TRBD1. The CDR3 extends over 16 amino acids. V was clipped by 4 bases and J by 4 bases; unmatched bases: 11. Germline V lookup: CDR1 MNHGY, CDR2 SVAAGI.

This clonotype was picked up many times. CDR3 nucleotide sequence: TGTGCCAGCAGTCGGAACACCTACGAGCAGTACTTC. Its protein product is CASSRNTYEQYF. The chain joins TRBV6-5 to TRBJ2-7, with D unclear. Trimming removed 5 bases at V and 2 bases at J, with 7 bases between. Germline V gene lookup returns CDR1 MNHEY and CDR2 SVGAGI. This CDR3 spans 12 amino acids.

Many counts were recorded for this clonotype. The V call is TRBV12-3 or TRBV12-4, the J call TRBJ1-3; the D gene is possibly TRBD1 (6 bases). This CDR3 is 15 amino acids long. V lost 6 bases and J 0 bases, leaving 12 bases between the germline ends. The DNA for the CDR3 is TGTGCCAGCAGCCTGGGACAAAACTCTGGAAACACCATATATTTT. This translates into CASSLGQNSGNTIYF.

This clonotype showed up many times. J is TRBJ1-2 and V is TRBV20-1; D not certain. The CDR3 totals 13 residues. V lost 0 bases and J lost 6, with 11 bases in between. From germline, CDR1 is DFQATT and CDR2 SNEGSKA (reference sequence). The CDR3 DNA reads TGCAGTGCTAGAGACCTTACGGAGCATGGCTACACCTTC. Translated: CSARDLTEHGYTF.

This clonotype showed up many times. The V and J genes are TRBV7-9 and TRBJ2-5; maybe TRBD2 (7 bases). Germline CDR1 SEHNR, CDR2 FQNEAQ (reference sequence). V was clipped by 0 bases and J by 0 bases, with 14 bases between them. The CDR3 runs to 17 residues. CDR3 DNA sequence: TGTGCCAGCAGCTTAGCGTCGGGGGGCCCCGACCAAGAGACCCAGTACTTC. Protein product: CASSLASGGPDQETQYF.

In its sample, this clonotype was seen a few times. The chain recombines TRBV20-1 with TRBJ1-6, with 7 nucleotides matching TRBD1. Per the germline V gene, CDR1 is DFQATT and CDR2 is SNEGSKA (reference sequence). J gave up 10 bases and V 6 bases, and 12 bases lay outside the gene matches. The CDR3 has 14 amino acids. CDR3 region: CSARAGQGGSPLHF. In DNA, the CDR3 is TGCAGTGCCCGTGCTGGGCAGGGGGGCTCACCCCTCCACTTT.

This clonotype was seen at least ten times. V and J are TRBV12-3 or TRBV12-4 and TRBJ2-7; tentatively, D is TRBD1 (5 bases). Trimming cost V 5 bases and J 0 bases, with 11 bases left between them. The CDR3 runs 14 residues. The CDR3 loop reads CASSRQPSSYEQYF. The CDR3 DNA reads as TGTGCCAGCAGTCGACAGCCCAGCTCCTACGAGCAGTACTTC.

This clonotype was counted many times. This chain uses TRBV5-1 with TRBJ2-7; D perhaps matches TRBD1 (6 bases). The CDR3 has 15 amino acids. V lost 0 bases to trimming and J lost 6 bases, with 16 bases between them. Germline V gene data show CDR1 as SGHRS and CDR2 as YFSETQ. The CDR3 loop reads CASSLAGDSSSEQYF. The CDR3 region has the DNA TGCGCCAGCAGCTTGGCAGGGGATTCCAGTTCCGAGCAGTACTTC.

This clonotype occurred many times. V usage is TRBV15 and J usage is TRBJ2-1; tentative D call: TRBD2 (5 bases). CDR1 and CDR2 (germline): LNHNV, YYDKDF (reference sequence). The CDR3 covers 13 residues. Deletions cut 4 bases from V and 2 bases from J, with 6 bases between. The CDR3 region has the DNA TGTGCCACCAGCAACGGGGCCTACAATGAGCAGTTCTTC. Translating gives CATSNGAYNEQFF.

This clonotype was seen many times. The rearrangement uses TRBV19 and TRBJ1-5, with 7 bases lining up with TRBD1. V shed 4 bases and J 2 bases; nucleotides not matched to a gene: 2. The length of the CDR3 is 14 residues. Germline CDR1 is LNHDA and CDR2 is SQIVND (reference sequence). The CDR3 DNA sequence: TGTGCCAGTAGTAAGGGGGCTGGCAATCAGCCCCAGCATTTT. Amino acid sequence: CASSKGAGNQPQHF.

This clonotype was counted ten times or more. The chain employs TRBV7-9 and TRBJ1-6; D uncertain. CDR3 length equals 14 residues. The V and J ends lost 0 bases and 8 bases respectively, with 8 bases between them. Germline CDR1 is SEHNR and CDR2 is FQNEAQ (reference sequence). This CDR3 is CASSLAGVDSPLHF. CDR3 nucleotides: TGTGCCAGCAGCTTAGCCGGAGTTGATTCACCCCTCCACTTT. Based on the CDR3 plus reference TRBV7-9 and TRBJ1-6, the full variable domain is DTGVSQNPRHKITKRGQNVTFRCDPISEHNRLYWYRQTLGQGPEFLTYFQNEAQLEKSRLLSDRFSAERPKGSFSTLEIQRTEQGDSAMYLCASSLAGVDSPLHFGNGTRLTVT.

In its sample, this clonotype was seen many times. The genes are TRBV15 and TRBJ2-6; 10 nucleotides line up with TRBD1. Per germline, CDR1 LNHNV and CDR2 YYDKDF (reference sequence). The CDR3 spans 19 residues. V was clipped by 4 bases and J by 0 bases; unmatched bases: 9. The CDR3 sequence is CATSTAGDRGISGANVLTF. The CDR3 DNA is TGTGCCACCAGCACGGCCGGGGACAGGGGAATCTCTGGGGCCAACGTCCTGACTTTC.

This clonotype was found many times. The rearrangement links TRBV7-8 to TRBJ1-1; D gene ambiguous. The V gene's germline CDR1 is SGHVS and CDR2 FQNEAQ. The CDR3 is 16 amino acids. Deletions cut 5 bases from V and 1 base from J, with 17 bases between. The chain's CDR3 is CASSPPLGVSNTEAFF. DNA for the CDR3: TGTGCCAGCAGCCCGCCTCTTGGGGTGTCGAACACTGAAGCTTTCTTT.

J is TRBJ2-2 and V is TRBV5-1; D may be TRBD1 (5 bases). Germline lookup yields CDR1 SGHRS and CDR2 YFSETQ. V lost 6 bases and J lost 6, with 9 bases in between. The length of the CDR3 is 12 residues. The CDR3 loop reads CASTYRSGELFF. CDR3 in DNA: TGCGCCAGCACCTACAGGTCCGGGGAGCTGTTTTTT.

The CDR3 nucleotides read TGTGCCAGCAGCTTATCCGCTAGCGGGGGGGATGAGCAGTTCTTC. It yields the protein CASSLSASGGDEQFF. J is TRBJ2-1 and V is TRBV7-3; the match to TRBD2 covers 12 bases. The CDR3 sequence is 15 residues long. Germline CDR1 reads SGHTA; CDR2 reads FQGTGA. The V gene end was trimmed by 2 bases and the J gene end by 8 bases; junction bases not matched to a gene: 4.

This clonotype was observed at least ten times. V is TRBV5-6 and J is TRBJ2-1, with 8 positions matching TRBD2. Germline CDR1 reads SGHDT; CDR2 reads YYEEEE. Unmatched junction bases numbered 5, after V lost 4 bases and J lost 8 bases. This CDR3 contains 13 residues. The CDR3 protein is CASSGGLVYEQFF. The DNA of the CDR3 is TGTGCCAGCAGCGGGGGACTAGTTTATGAGCAGTTCTTC.

This clonotype was seen ten or more times. The chain employs TRBV20-1 and TRBJ2-1; 7 bases are shared with TRBD1. Germline values: CDR1 DFQATT, CDR2 SNEGSKA (reference sequence). The CDR3 totals 16 residues. Trimming cost V 4 bases and J 0 bases; bases outside gene matches: 9. CDR3 sequence (DNA): TGCAGTGCTAAAATCTCGACAGGGAACTCCTACAATGAGCAGTTCTTC. It codes for CSAKISTGNSYNEQFF.

On this clonotype itself: Relative to the germline gene, one junction end is altered; a read error may explain this. The chain uses TRBV7-9 and TRBJ2-7, with D tentatively TRBD1 (6 bases). Germline values: CDR1 SEHNR, CDR2 FQNEAQ (reference sequence). CDR3 length: 14 amino acids. The chain's CDR3 is CASSGTLDSYDQYF. CDR3 sequence (DNA): TGTGCCAGCAGCGGGACACTTGACTCCTACGATCAGTACTTC.

The sample holds many counts of this clonotype. This rearrangement joins TRBV29-1 to TRBJ2-1, with 7 bases identical to TRBD2. Germline CDR1 reads SQVTM; CDR2 reads ANQGSEA. The ends lost 7 bases at V and 1 base at J; junction bases unmatched: 4. This CDR3 region has 13 residues. The DNA for the CDR3 is TGCAGCGGCCGGACTAGGTCCTACAATGAGCAGTTCTTC. Translation: CSGRTRSYNEQFF.

This clonotype was seen ten or more times. The gene calls are TRBV7-3 and TRBJ2-2; tentative D call: TRBD2 (6 bases). CDR3 length equals 17 residues. Between the trimmed V and J ends, which lost 1 base and 3 bases, there was a span of 15 bases. The germline gives CDR1 SGHTA, CDR2 FQGTGA. The CDR3 is CASSLIPTSTDTGELFF. Written as DNA, the CDR3 is TGTGCCAGCAGCTTAATCCCCACTAGCACAGACACCGGGGAGCTGTTTTTT.

This clonotype was observed at least ten times. This rearrangement joins TRBV10-3 to TRBJ2-1, with 13 nucleotides matching TRBD2. Germline V gene sequence: CDR1 ENHRY, CDR2 SYGVKD. This CDR3 has 17 amino acids. The V segment lost 9 bases and the J segment 1 base; nucleotides outside the gene matches: 9. The CDR3 here is CAIRDRLAGGSYNEQFF. The CDR3 nucleotides read TGTGCCATTAGGGACCGACTAGCGGGAGGTTCCTACAATGAGCAGTTCTTC.

This clonotype was recorded at least ten times. This sequence joins TRBV6-2 or TRBV6-3 and TRBJ2-4; D is ambiguous. V was pared by 0 bases and J by 0 bases, with 6 bases between. The CDR3 contains 15 residues. Germline CDR1 and CDR2: MNHEY and SVGEGT. The DNA for the CDR3 is TGTGCCAGCAGTTACTCTGGGTTAGCCAAAAACATTCAGTACTTC. It specifies CASSYSGLAKNIQYF.

This clonotype was seen at least ten times. The chain uses TRBV6-1 and TRBJ1-5, with D possibly TRBD1 on 6 matching bases. V shed 7 bases and J shed 0 bases, with 16 bases lying between them. The germline V gene has CDR1 MNHNS and CDR2 SASEGT. CDR3 length: 16 amino acids. CDR3: CASIEWGGHSNQPQHF. CDR3 DNA: TGTGCCAGCATCGAGTGGGGGGGACATAGCAATCAGCCCCAGCATTTT.

Many counts were recorded for this clonotype. The rearrangement uses TRBV6-1 and TRBJ1-2; tentatively, D is TRBD1 (5 bases). Trimming took off 3 bases at V and 8 bases at J, with 10 bases between the two ends. Germline CDR1 and CDR2: MNHNS and SASEGT. This CDR3 is 12 amino acids long. CDR3 in amino acids: CASSESQGGYTF. CDR3 in DNA: TGTGCCAGCAGTGAGTCCCAGGGCGGCTACACCTTC.